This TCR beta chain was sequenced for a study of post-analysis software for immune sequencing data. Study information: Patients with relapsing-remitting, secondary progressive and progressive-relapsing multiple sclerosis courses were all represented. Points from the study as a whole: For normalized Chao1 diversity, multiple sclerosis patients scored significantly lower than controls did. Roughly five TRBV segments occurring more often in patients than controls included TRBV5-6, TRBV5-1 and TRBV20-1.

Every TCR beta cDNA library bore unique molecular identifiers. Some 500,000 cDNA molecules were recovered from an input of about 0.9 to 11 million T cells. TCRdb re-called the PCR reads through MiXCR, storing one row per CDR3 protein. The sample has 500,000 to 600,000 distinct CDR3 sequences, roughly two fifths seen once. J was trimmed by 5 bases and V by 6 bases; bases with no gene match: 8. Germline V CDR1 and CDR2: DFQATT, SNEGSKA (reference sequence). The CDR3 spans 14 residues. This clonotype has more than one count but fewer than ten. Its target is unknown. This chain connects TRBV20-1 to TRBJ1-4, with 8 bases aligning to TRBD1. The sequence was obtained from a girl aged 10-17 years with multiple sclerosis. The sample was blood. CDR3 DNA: TGCAGTGCCCGGGACAGGAGGTGGAATGAAAAACTGTTTTTT. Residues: CSARDRRWNEKLFF.